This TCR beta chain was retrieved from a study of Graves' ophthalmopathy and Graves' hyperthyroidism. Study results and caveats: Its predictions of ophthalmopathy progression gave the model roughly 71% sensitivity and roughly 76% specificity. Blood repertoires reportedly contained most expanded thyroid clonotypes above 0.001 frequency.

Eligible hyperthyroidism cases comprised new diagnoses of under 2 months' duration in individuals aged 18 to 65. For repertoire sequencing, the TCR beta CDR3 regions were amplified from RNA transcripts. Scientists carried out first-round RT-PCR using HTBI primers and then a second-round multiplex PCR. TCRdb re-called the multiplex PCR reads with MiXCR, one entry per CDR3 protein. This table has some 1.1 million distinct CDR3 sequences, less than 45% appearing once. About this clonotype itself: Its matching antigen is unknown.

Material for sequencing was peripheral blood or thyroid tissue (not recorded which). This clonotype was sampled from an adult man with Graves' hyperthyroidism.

Written as DNA, the CDR3 is TGCGCCAGCAGCCAAACTAAAGCGGCAGGGGCCGACACTGAAGCTTTCTTT. Its protein product is CASSQTKAAGADTEAFF. The gene calls are TRBV4-1 and TRBJ1-1; tentative D call: TRBD1 (6 bases). CDR3 size: 17 residues. Germline V gene sequence: CDR1 MGHRA, CDR2 YSYEKL. The ends were cut back, 2 bases at V and 3 bases at J, with 19 bases in the middle.